This T cell receptor (beta chain) was sequenced in a study of blood T cell repertoires in COVID-19 (dated by TCRdb to the early 2020s). Background for the entire study: The collaborator samples originated in the United States, Italy and Spain and spanned the acute and convalescent phases of COVID-19. Samples came from the ongoing ImmuneRACE study (first 160 participants) plus 1,254 subjects from 6 global collaborators. The dataset comprised deeply sampled blood TCRbeta repertoires from subjects exposed to, actively infected with, or recovered from COVID-19. Where available, HLA class I and class II types were obtained from metadata supplied by the sample provider rather than from assay-based typing. The material from the prospective study consisted of cDNA or gDNA derived from T cells, B-cell-depleted T cells, or PBMCs. A de-identified subject ID, COVID-19 status, age in years and sex were almost always included in the sample metadata. The repertoires were released in a freely available public database intended as a resource for research on the immune response to SARS-CoV-2.

Whole blood was collected in K2EDTA tubes by collaborating institutions according to the institutions' own protocols. For TCRbeta analysis, collaborators shipped samples in one of three forms: frozen whole blood, isolated PBMCs, or DNA extracted from either of those sample types. TCRbeta CDR3 regions were amplified from genomic DNA by means of the immunoSEQ Assay, a bias-controlled multiplex PCR. Turning to the authors' computational methods: The number of nucleated cells in each sample was estimated from the amplification of reference gene primers within the assay. To quantify the absolute abundance of each unique TCRbeta CDR3 rearrangement, sequence reads were collapsed and filtered. For each sample, productive Simpson clonality was calculated as the square root of Simpson's diversity index across productive rearrangements. TCRdb took this table from immuneACCESS and kept in-frame rearrangements with V and J called. Such tables lack part of the clones; where checked against another copy, unresolved V genes explain under half of the gap, and the rest is unexplained. V, J and clone size are those of that table, while D and trimming were read from the DNA. The sample table contains more than 110,000 clones; only one count was recorded for 85% to 90% of them. The biggest ten clones account for about 10% of the sample.

The V and J ends are trimmed by 4 bases and 5 bases, leaving 17 bases between them. CDR1 is given as SNHLY and CDR2 as FYNNEI, both from the germline V gene. Measured from the cysteine to the phenylalanine, the CDR3 is 15 residues long. Only the CDR3 part of the read is kept: 45 bases, read in frame from the first base. Study-wide findings and limitations: Clinical and demographic metadata were provided uncurated, with the amount varying by source and participant.

For this clone: Its target antigen remains unknown. Base-call qualities are not available, and no considerably larger clone is one nucleotide away.

What was sequenced was peripheral blood. The receptor was isolated from an elderly woman with acute or convalescent COVID-19. This chain is built from TRBV2 and TRBJ2-5; TRBD1 is a weak D gene call, 6 bases matching. The sequenced DNA: TGTGCCAGCAGTGGAATTCAGGGGAGAGGGGAGACCCAGTACTTC. Translated, this is CASSGIQGRGETQYF.